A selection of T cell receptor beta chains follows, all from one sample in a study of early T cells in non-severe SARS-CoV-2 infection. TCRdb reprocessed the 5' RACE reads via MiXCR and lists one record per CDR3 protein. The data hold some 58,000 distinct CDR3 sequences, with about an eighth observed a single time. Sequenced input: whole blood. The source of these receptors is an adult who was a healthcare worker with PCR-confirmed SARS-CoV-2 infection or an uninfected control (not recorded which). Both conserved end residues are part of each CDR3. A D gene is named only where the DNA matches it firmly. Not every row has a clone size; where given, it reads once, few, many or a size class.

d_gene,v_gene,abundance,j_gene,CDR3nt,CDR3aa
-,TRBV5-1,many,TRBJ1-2,TGCGCCAGCAGCTTGGAACTCACGCACTATAATGGCTACACCTTC,CASSLELTHYNGYTF
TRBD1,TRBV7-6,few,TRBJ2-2,TGTGCCAGCAGCTTGACAGGGACGAACACCGGGGAGCTGTTTTTT,CASSLTGTNTGELFF
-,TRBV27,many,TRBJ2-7,TGTGCCAGCAGCCGAGGAGGGACTTTCGAGCAGTACTTC,CASSRGGTFEQYF
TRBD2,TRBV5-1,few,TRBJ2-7,TGCGCCAGCAGCTACGGTACGGGACTAGCAGGCTACGAGCAGTACTTC,CASSYGTGLAGYEQYF
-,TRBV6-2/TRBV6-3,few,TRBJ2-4,TGTGCCAGCAGCCCTATGCCCTTCGGCAGGGCCAAAAACATTCAGTACTTC,CASSPMPFGRAKNIQYF
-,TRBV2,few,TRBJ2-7,TGTGCCAGCGGGGGGCTCTCCTACGAGCAGTACTTC,CASGGLSYEQYF
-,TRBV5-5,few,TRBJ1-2,TGTGCCAGCAGCTTGGTTGGGGGCTATGGCTACACCTTC,CASSLVGGYGYTF
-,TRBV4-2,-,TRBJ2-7,TGTGCCAGCAGCCAAGCAGGGAGCGAGCAGTACTTC,CASSQAGSEQYF
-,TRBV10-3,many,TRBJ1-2,TGTGCCATCGGGACGGGTGGCTACACCTTC,CAIGTGGYTF
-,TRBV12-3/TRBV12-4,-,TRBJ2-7,TGTGCCAGCAGTTTAGCCGGAAATACGTACGAGCAGTACTTC,CASSLAGNTYEQYF
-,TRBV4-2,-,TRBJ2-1,TGTGCCAGCAGCCAAGCCCTGGGGGGGCGGCAGTTCTTC,CASSQALGGRQFF
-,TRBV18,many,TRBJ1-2,TGTGCCAGCTCCAATACAGCAAGAGATTATGGCTACACCTTC,CASSNTARDYGYTF
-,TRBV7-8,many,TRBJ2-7,TGTGCCAGCAGCCTTATGCCGGGACCCCTGGAGCAGTACTTC,CASSLMPGPLEQYF
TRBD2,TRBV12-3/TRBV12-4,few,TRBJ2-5,TGTGCCAGCAGCGGAAGCGGGGCCAAAGAGACCCAGTACTTC,CASSGSGAKETQYF
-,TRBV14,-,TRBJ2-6,TGTGCCAGCAGCCAACGGATTGAAACGTCCGGGGCCAACGTCCTGACTTTC,CASSQRIETSGANVLTF
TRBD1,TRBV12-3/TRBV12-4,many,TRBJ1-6,TGTGCCAGCAGACCAGACAGGGAACGTTCACCCCTCCACTTT,CASRPDRERSPLHF
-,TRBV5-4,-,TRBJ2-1,TGTGCCAGCAGCTTGGGGACACCCGTAGGGAACAATGAGCAGTTCTTC,CASSLGTPVGNNEQFF
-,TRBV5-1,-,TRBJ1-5,TGCGCCAGCAGCGGGGACCTGGGACAGCCCCAGCATTTT,CASSGDLGQPQHF
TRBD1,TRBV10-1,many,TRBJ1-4,TGCGCCAGCAGTGAGGACAGGGAGGCTAATGAAAAACTGTTTTTT,CASSEDREANEKLFF
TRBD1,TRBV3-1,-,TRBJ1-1,TGTGCCAGCAGCCTTACAGGGGTGAACACTGAAGCTTTCTTT,CASSLTGVNTEAFF
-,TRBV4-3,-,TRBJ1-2,TGCGCCAGCAGCCGTTTAGCGGGGGGCTATGGCTACACCTTC,CASSRLAGGYGYTF
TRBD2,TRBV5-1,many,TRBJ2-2,TGCGCCAGCAGCTTGGACCCCCCGGGACTAGCGGGAGCGAACACCGGGGAGCTGTTTTTT,CASSLDPPGLAGANTGELFF
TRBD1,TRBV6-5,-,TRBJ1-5,TGTGCCAGCAGTTACGACAGGGGCCAGCCCCAGCATTTT,CASSYDRGQPQHF
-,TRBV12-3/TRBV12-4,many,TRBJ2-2,TGTGCCAGCAGTTTACGGGTAACCGGGGAGCTGTTTTTT,CASSLRVTGELFF
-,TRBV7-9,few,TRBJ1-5,TGTGCCAGCAGCTTAACAGTCGTCGAGACGCCCCAGCATTTT,CASSLTVVETPQHF
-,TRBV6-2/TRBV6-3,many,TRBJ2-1,TGTGCCAGCAGTTACTCACCGGTTAGCTCCTACAATGAGCAGTTCTTC,CASSYSPVSSYNEQFF
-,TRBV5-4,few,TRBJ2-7,TGTGCCAGCAGCCCGGAGGCAGCCTCCTACGAGCAGTACTTC,CASSPEAASYEQYF
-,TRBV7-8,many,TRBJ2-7,TGTGCCAGCAGCTTAGTCTCGTGGAGGGGGGAAGCCTACGAGCAGTACTTC,CASSLVSWRGEAYEQYF
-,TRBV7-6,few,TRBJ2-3,TGTGCCAGCAGCTTAGGAACAGCGAAACCGCAGTATTTT,CASSLGTAKPQYF
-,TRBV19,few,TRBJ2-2,TGTGCCAGCTCATTTGAGGGGTACGCCGGGGAGCTGTTTTTT,CASSFEGYAGELFF
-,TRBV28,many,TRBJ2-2,TGTGCCAGCAGAAGCATTAGCGGGAACACCGGGGAGCTGTTTTTT,CASRSISGNTGELFF
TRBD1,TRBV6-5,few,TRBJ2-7,TGTGCCAGCAGTTATTGGACTGACAGGGGCTACGAGCAGTACTTC,CASSYWTDRGYEQYF
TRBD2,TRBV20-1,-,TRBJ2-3,TGCAGTGCTCCCAGCGGGGCAAGCACAGATACGCAGTATTTT,CSAPSGASTDTQYF
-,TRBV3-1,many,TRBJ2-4,TGTGCCAGCAGCCGGGGGCTAGGGGACATTCAGTACTTC,CASSRGLGDIQYF
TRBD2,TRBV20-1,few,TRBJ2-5,TGCAGTGCTACCTTCGGTCGGGGGGAGCAAGAGACCCAGTACTTC,CSATFGRGEQETQYF
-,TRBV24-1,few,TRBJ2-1,TGTGCCACCAGTGAGGCGGGGAGTGAGCAGTTCTTC,CATSEAGSEQFF
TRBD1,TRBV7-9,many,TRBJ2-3,TGTGCCAGCAGCTCACGACAGGGCCACACAGATACGCAGTATTTT,CASSSRQGHTDTQYF
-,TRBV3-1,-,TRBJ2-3,TGTGCCAGCAGCCCATTCGGGGTTTGGGCAGATACGCAGTATTTT,CASSPFGVWADTQYF